The 8 T cell receptor beta chains reported below all come from one sample, sequenced in a study of T-cell memory formation after mild COVID-19. TCRdb used MiXCR to reprocess the 5' RACE reads, holding one entry per CDR3 protein. The data show more than 150,000 distinct CDR3 sequences, 15% to 20% seen once. Sequencing was carried out using PBMCs or a T cell subset sorted from them (not recorded which). The receptor source for this set is a young man who had mild COVID-19 (a few samples of this study predate the infection). Cell type and time point are not known.

The V gene is TRBV4-2, the J gene TRBJ1-6; D might be TRBD1 (6 bases). This CDR3 is built from 15 residues. V dropped 4 bases and J dropped 10 bases, with 17 bases sitting between them. Germline V gene data show CDR1 as LGHNA and CDR2 as YNFKEQ. The CDR3 DNA sequence: TGTGCCAGCAGCCCCCGGAGGGGGGACGGCTCACCCCTCCACTTT. Translation gives CASSPRRGDGSPLHF.

The J gene is TRBJ2-1, the V gene TRBV11-1; D tentatively fits TRBD1 or TRBD2 (6 bases each). V lost 1 base and J lost 8, with 12 bases in between. The CDR3 length is 14 residues. CDR1 is SGHAT, CDR2 FQDESV, per germline (reference sequence). CDR3 region: CASSLVPGADEQFF. CDR3 bases: TGTGCCAGCAGCTTAGTTCCGGGGGCAGATGAGCAGTTCTTC.

This clonotype has a handful of counts. The V call is TRBV24-1, the J call TRBJ2-1; TRBD1 aligns across 9 bases. The CDR3 sequence is 16 residues long. With 4 bases clipped from V and 0 bases from J, the junction kept 3 bases outside the gene matches. Per germline, CDR1 KGHDR and CDR2 SFDVKD. CDR3 loop: CATSDDRGGSYNEQFF. The CDR3 bases are TGTGCCACCAGTGACGACAGGGGGGGCTCCTACAATGAGCAGTTCTTC.

The chain employs TRBV6-6 and TRBJ2-7; D not certain. CDR1 MNHNY and CDR2 SVGAGI come from the germline V gene (reference sequence). CDR3 length: 13 amino acids. Trimming took 8 bases from V and 6 from J, leaving 17 bases between them. The CDR3 protein is CASRSVTLGEQYV. The DNA of the CDR3 is TGTGCCAGCCGAAGTGTCACCCTCGGCGAGCAGTACGTC.

The chain employs TRBV7-9 and TRBJ1-1, with a tentative D call TRBD1 (6 bases). This CDR3 region has 14 residues. Trimming pared 3 bases from V and 5 bases from J, leaving 13 bases between. Looked up from germline, CDR1 is SEHNR and CDR2 is FQNEAQ (reference sequence). CDR3 amino acids: CASSFRGDLTEAFF. The CDR3 region has the DNA TGTGCCAGCAGCTTCAGGGGTGATTTGACTGAAGCTTTCTTT.

This chain uses TRBV20-1 with TRBJ2-2; 8 nucleotides agree with TRBD1. Germline V lookup: CDR1 DFQATT, CDR2 SNEGSKA (reference sequence). The CDR3 sequence is 15 residues long. V lost 6 bases and J lost 6; bases outside the gene matches: 12. Here the CDR3 DNA reads TGCAGTGCCGGGGCGCAGGGGGCGCTTCCCGGGGAGCTGTTTTTT. This translates into CSAGAQGALPGELFF.

This clonotype has at least ten counts. The chain has TRBV28 and TRBJ1-1; 9 bases match TRBD1. This CDR3 spans 17 amino acids. The germline V gene encodes CDR1 MDHEN and CDR2 SYDVKM. Trimming cost V 5 bases and J 6 bases; bases outside gene matches: 16. CDR3 in DNA: TGTGCCAGCAGTCCAGGGGCGGGACAGGGAAAAAGTCCTGAAGCTTTCTTT. Protein: CASSPGAGQGKSPEAFF.

This chain connects TRBV6-2 or TRBV6-3 to TRBJ1-3, with 7 bases matching TRBD1. The V gene end was trimmed by 2 bases and the J gene end by 2 bases; junction bases not matched to a gene: 0. The CDR3 consists of 14 residues. Germline V lookup: CDR1 MNHEY, CDR2 SVGEGT. CDR3 amino acids: CASSYDRAGNTIYF. The DNA for the CDR3 is TGTGCCAGCAGTTACGACAGGGCTGGAAACACCATATATTTT.